This entry lists 10 T cell receptor beta chains sequenced from one sample in a study of human CD8 memory T cell subsets. Scientists made TCR beta libraries using UMI-labeled 5' RACE. TCRdb processed the 5' RACE reads again and assigns one entry to each CDR3 protein, with no DNA. This listing includes more than 9,000 distinct CDR3 sequences. The sample consisted of CD8+ stem-like memory T cells (TSCM and TCM) sorted from PBMCs. As for subset: stem-like memory CD8 T cells (TSTEM), CCR7+ PD-1- TIGIT-. These receptors were taken from a human donor in good health.

The gene calls are TRBV5-5 and TRBJ2-1; the D call from TCRdb, TRBD1, cannot be confirmed without DNA. Germline CDR1 reads SGHKS; CDR2 reads YYEKEE (reference sequence). The CDR3 is 15 residues long. The CDR3 spells CASSLGDREYNEQFF.

The CDR3 is CASSQDQQDEQYF. J is TRBJ2-7 and V is TRBV4-3; as DNA is missing, the TRBD1 call by TCRdb cannot be tested. This CDR3 has 13 residues. CDR1 and CDR2 (germline): LGHNA, YSLEER.

The rearrangement joins TRBV2 to TRBJ2-3; TCRdb selects TRBD2, and the lack of DNA leaves this call unchecked. Germline assignment: CDR1 SNHLY and CDR2 FYNNEI. The CDR3 has 16 residues. CDR3 sequence: CASSTTGTSDTDTQYF.

This chain joins TRBV15 and TRBJ2-7; the TCRdb D gene call, TRBD2, has no DNA to confirm it. The germline gives CDR1 LNHNV, CDR2 YYDKDF (reference sequence). The CDR3 extends over 16 amino acids. CDR3 amino acids: CATSRVLAGDAYEQYF.

This chain links TRBV7-6 with TRBJ2-7; TCRdb outputs TRBD1, but without DNA this stays unchecked. Germline V gives CDR1 SGHVS, CDR2 FNYEAQ. The CDR3 contains 14 residues. CDR3 loop: CASSPRGLKNEQYF.

V and J are TRBV5-1 and TRBJ2-7; checking the TCRdb D call of TRBD2 is not possible without DNA. Germline V CDR1 and CDR2: SGHRS, YFSETQ. This CDR3 is built from 15 residues. CDR3 region: CAVRVDGTSGREQYF. Full variable domain (remainder filled in from reference TRBV5-1 and TRBJ2-7): KAGVTQTPRYLIKTRGQQVTLSCSPISGHRSVSWYQQTPGQGLQFLFEYFSETQRNKGNFPGRFSGRQFSNSRSEMNVSTLELGDSALYLCAVRVDGTSGREQYFGPGTRLTVT.

This chain links TRBV6-5 with TRBJ2-6; TCRdb's D call, TRBD1, is unchecked because there is no DNA. Germline CDR1 reads MNHEY; CDR2 reads SVGAGI. The CDR3 totals 19 residues. The CDR3 here is CASKLQPGQAVSGANVLTF.

CDR3 protein: CASSSQLTEQFF. This chain uses TRBV11-2 with TRBJ2-1. Per the germline V gene, CDR1 is SGHAT and CDR2 is FQNNGV. The CDR3 runs to 12 residues.

The V and J genes are TRBV7-9 and TRBJ2-7; no DNA is available, so the TRBD1 call from TCRdb remains unchecked. The CDR3 is 13 amino acids. From germline, CDR1 is SEHNR and CDR2 FQNEAQ (reference sequence). The CDR3 here is CASTNLQGYEQYF.

This rearrangement joins TRBV5-1 to TRBJ2-1; TCRdb calls TRBD1, which cannot be checked without DNA. The CDR3 sequence is 13 residues long. From germline, CDR1 is SGHRS and CDR2 YFSETQ. CDR3 sequence: CASSYSGGNEQFF.